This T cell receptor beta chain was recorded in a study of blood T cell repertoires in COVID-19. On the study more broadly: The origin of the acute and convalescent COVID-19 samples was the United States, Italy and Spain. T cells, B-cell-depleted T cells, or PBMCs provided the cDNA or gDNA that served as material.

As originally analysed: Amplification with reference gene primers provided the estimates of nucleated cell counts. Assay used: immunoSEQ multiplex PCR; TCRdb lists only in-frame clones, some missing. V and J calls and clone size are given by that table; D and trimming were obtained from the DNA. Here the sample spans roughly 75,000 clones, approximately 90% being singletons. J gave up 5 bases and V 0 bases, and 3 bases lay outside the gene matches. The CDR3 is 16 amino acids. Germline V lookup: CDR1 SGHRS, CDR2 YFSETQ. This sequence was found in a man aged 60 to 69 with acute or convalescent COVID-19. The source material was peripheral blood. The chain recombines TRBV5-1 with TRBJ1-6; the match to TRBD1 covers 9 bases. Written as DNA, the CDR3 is TGCGCCAGCAGCTTGGGTACAGGGGGCAATAATTCACCCCTCCACTTT. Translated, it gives CASSLGTGGNNSPLHF.